This TCR beta chain was sequenced for a study of cytomegalovirus exposure and HLA in healthy donors. Germline V gene lookup returns CDR1 SGDLS and CDR2 YYNGEE. The CDR3 contains 15 residues. The V segment lost 4 bases and the J segment 0 bases; nucleotides outside the gene matches: 4. The study ran its PCR with 60 Vbeta and 13 Jbeta primers. The repertoire was sequenced with immunoSEQ multiplex PCR; TCRdb's copy has only in-frame clones and lacks some. The sample includes around 130,000 clones, roughly 66% of them seen just once. What was sequenced was PBMCs. V and J are TRBV9 and TRBJ1-1; TRBD1 aligns across 9 bases. This clonotype originated in a woman aged 55-69 years in good health and CMV-seronegative. CDR3 protein: CASSPQGAVNTEAFF. The CDR3 region has the DNA TGTGCCAGCAGCCCACAGGGGGCTGTGAACACTGAAGCTTTCTTT.